The 20 T cell receptor beta chains listed next were all sequenced from one sample in a study of T cell responses to AZD1222 COVID-19 vaccine. TCRdb's copy holds only in-frame clones and misses some; the assay was immunoSEQ multiplex PCR. Among roughly 120,000 clones, 70% to 90% were seen once, and the ten largest hold 3.5%. The sequencing used peripheral blood, collected 28 days after the second AZD1222 dose. Source of these receptors: an adult who received the AZD1222 COVID-19 vaccine.

By share, this clone counts as medium-sized. The CDR3 spells CASLKGQGCTDTQYF. The CDR3 DNA sequence: TGTGCCAGCCTTAAGGGACAGGGGTGCACAGATACGCAGTATTTT. The chain couples TRBV3-1 (or the pseudogene TRBV3-2) to TRBJ2-3, with 10 bases matching TRBD1. V was pared by 8 bases and J by 1 base, with 6 bases of the junction left unmatched. The germline V gene encodes CDR1 LGHDT and CDR2 YNNKEL (reference sequence). The CDR3 is made up of 15 amino acids.

The V call is TRBV5-1, the J call TRBJ1-4; D possibly corresponds to TRBD1 (6 bases). Trimming took off 2 bases at V and 0 bases at J, with 23 bases between the two ends. This CDR3 has 20 residues. Germline CDR1 is SGHRS and CDR2 is YFSETQ. The CDR3 DNA follows: TGCGCCAGCAGCTTCGGCCAAACAGGGTCCCCCCCACCAACTAATGAAAAACTGTTTTTT. It yields the protein CASSFGQTGSPPPTNEKLFF.

This chain connects TRBV10-3 to TRBJ2-1; D ambiguous. V was trimmed by 6 bases and J by 8 bases, leaving 17 bases between them. CDR3 length: 14 residues. CDR1 ENHRY and CDR2 SYGVKD come from the germline V gene. This chain's CDR3 is CAISDRALGDEQFF. CDR3 nucleotides: TGTGCCATCAGCGACCGGGCCCTAGGCGATGAGCAGTTCTTC.

The rearrangement joins TRBV6-5 to TRBJ2-7; D unresolved. The CDR3 extends over 15 amino acids. CDR1 and CDR2 from the germline V gene are MNHEY and SVGAGI. V lost 2 bases to trimming and J lost 7 bases, with 18 bases between them. Written as DNA, the CDR3 is TGTGCCAGCAGTTACAGAGCAGGCTTATCGTGGGAGCAGTACTTC. It codes for CASSYRAGLSWEQYF.

V usage is TRBV5-1 and J usage is TRBJ1-1; 7 bases match TRBD1. V lost 4 bases, J lost 7 bases, and 4 bases stayed unmatched. The germline gives CDR1 SGHRS, CDR2 YFSETQ. This CDR3 is built from 12 residues. In nucleotides, the CDR3 is TGCGCCAGCAGCCCCGGACAGGATGAAGCTTTCTTT. Translated: CASSPGQDEAFF.

CDR3 residues: CASSYKMGEKLFF. In DNA, the CDR3 is TGTGCCAGCAGTTACAAAATGGGTGAAAAACTGTTTTTT. The rearrangement joins TRBV6-5 to TRBJ1-4, with D unresolved. Between the trimmed V and J ends, which lost 2 bases and 7 bases, there was a span of 8 bases. Germline CDR1 is MNHEY and CDR2 is SVGAGI. The CDR3 contains 13 residues.

The chain employs TRBV7-9 and TRBJ2-1, with D unresolved. Germline V CDR1 and CDR2: SEHNR, FQNEAQ (reference sequence). The CDR3 is 12 amino acids. V was trimmed by 1 base and J by 7 bases, leaving 5 bases between them. CDR3 DNA: TGTGCCAGCAGCTTAGTGGGGAATGAGCAGTTCTTC. Translated: CASSLVGNEQFF.

The V and J genes are TRBV13 and TRBJ1-1; D not certain. Trimming cost V 0 bases and J 5 bases, with 7 bases left between them. CDR1 and CDR2 (germline): PRHDT, FYEKMQ (reference sequence). The CDR3 runs 13 residues. The CDR3 DNA reads TGTGCCAGCAGCTTAGGGGAGGGTACTGAAGCTTTCTTT. This sequence encodes CASSLGEGTEAFF.

The chain employs TRBV5-1 and TRBJ1-2; D is uncertain. The V gene lost 2 bases and the J gene lost 1 base, with 12 bases spanning the gap. The CDR3 consists of 15 residues. Germline V lookup: CDR1 SGHRS, CDR2 YFSETQ. The CDR3 nucleotides are TGCGCCAGCAGCTTTCGGCAGCCTCTTAACTATGGCTACACCTTC. The encoded protein is CASSFRQPLNYGYTF.

The chain is built from TRBV9 and TRBJ2-3; D assignment may be TRBD1 or TRBD2 (5 bases each). Per germline, CDR1 SGDLS and CDR2 YYNGEE. V lost 0 bases and J lost 5, with 13 bases in between. The CDR3 contains 15 residues. CDR3 DNA: TGTGCCAGCAGCGTAGGGGGACCATTAATAGATACGCAGTATTTT. Translation gives CASSVGGPLIDTQYF.

V is TRBV27 and J is TRBJ2-1; TRBD1 aligns across 9 bases. The CDR3 contains 15 residues. J was trimmed by 11 bases and V by 7 bases; bases with no gene match: 15. CDR1 is MNHEY and CDR2 is SMNVEV in the germline V gene (reference sequence). This CDR3 is CASTRPGQGSSKQFF. The CDR3 coding sequence is TGTGCCAGCACCCGACCGGGACAGGGTTCGTCGAAGCAGTTCTTC.

The V call is TRBV7-2, the J call TRBJ1-5; D gene unclear. The germline V gene has CDR1 SGHTA and CDR2 FQGNSA. The CDR3 totals 13 residues. V was shortened by 2 bases and J by 4 bases, with 6 bases between the two germline ends. CDR3 region: CASSLSPNQPQHF. The CDR3, as DNA: TGTGCCAGCAGCTTATCTCCTAATCAGCCCCAGCATTTT.

CDR3: CASSLPNTGELFF. The CDR3 DNA follows: TGTGCCAGCAGTTTACCGAACACCGGGGAGCTGTTTTTT. V usage is TRBV27 and J usage is TRBJ2-2, with D hard to call. Germline V gene sequence: CDR1 MNHEY, CDR2 SMNVEV (reference sequence). Trimming cost V 2 bases and J 0 bases, with 1 base left between them. The CDR3 extends over 13 amino acids.

V usage is TRBV6-5 and J usage is TRBJ1-5; tentative D call: TRBD1 (5 bases). Germline lookup yields CDR1 MNHEY and CDR2 SVGAGI. V dropped 7 bases and J dropped 2 bases, with 15 bases sitting between them. The CDR3 is 15 residues long. In nucleotides, the CDR3 is TGTGCCAGCAAGCCGGGGGGAGGGGGCAATCAGCCCCAGCATTTT. Translation gives CASKPGGGGNQPQHF.

This chain links TRBV20-1 with TRBJ2-3; D perhaps matches TRBD1 (5 bases). V was pared by 5 bases and J by 8 bases, with 11 bases between. From germline, CDR1 is DFQATT and CDR2 SNEGSKA (reference sequence). The CDR3 is 11 amino acids. The CDR3 spells CSAPSQGTQYF. The CDR3 DNA reads as TGCAGTGCTCCGTCCCAGGGTACGCAGTATTTT.

The chain combines TRBV28 with TRBJ2-7, with TRBD2 identical over 7 bases. Germline V gene lookup returns CDR1 MDHEN and CDR2 SYDVKM. The CDR3 runs 16 residues. V shed 3 bases and J 2 bases; nucleotides not matched to a gene: 10. In DNA form, the CDR3 reads TGTGCCAGCAGTTTGGCTGTGGCGGGAGCCACCTACGAGCAGTACTTC. It codes for CASSLAVAGATYEQYF.

This sequence joins TRBV4-1 and TRBJ2-7; D is tentatively TRBD1 or TRBD2 (7 bases each). The CDR3 contains 15 residues. In germline, CDR1 is MGHRA, CDR2 YSYEKL. V dropped 3 bases and J dropped 2 bases, with 14 bases sitting between them. The DNA for the CDR3 is TGCGCCAGCAGCCACGACAGGGAGGGACCCTACGAGCAGTACTTC. Protein: CASSHDREGPYEQYF.

Sample share makes this clone medium-sized. This chain connects TRBV7-9 to TRBJ2-7, with 14 bases lining up with TRBD2. The length of the CDR3 is 17 residues. V lost 8 bases, J lost 4 bases, and 13 bases stayed unmatched. The germline CDR1 and CDR2 sequences are SEHNR and FQNEAQ (reference sequence). The CDR3 sequence is CASSGLAGAPVPYEQYF. The CDR3 coding sequence is TGTGCCAGCTCGGGACTAGCGGGAGCCCCGGTACCATACGAGCAGTACTTC.

The chain carries TRBV19 and TRBJ1-1; D not certain. Germline-derived CDR1 and CDR2 are LNHDA and SQIVND (reference sequence). Trimming removed 8 bases at V and 1 base at J, with 8 bases between. The CDR3 totals 12 residues. CDR3 loop: CASRFQNTEAFF. The CDR3 nucleotides read TGTGCCAGTCGTTTTCAGAACACTGAAGCTTTCTTT. The variable domain in full, completed from reference TRBV19 and TRBJ1-1, reads DGGITQSPKYLFRKEGQNVTLSCEQNLNHDAMYWYRQDPGQGLRLIYYSQIVNDFQKGDIAEGYSVSREKKESFPLTVTSAQKNPTAFYLCASRFQNTEAFFGQGTRLTVV.

V gene TRBV19 combines with J gene TRBJ1-6; a possible D gene is TRBD1 (5 bases). The CDR3 loop spans 13 amino acids. V shed 6 bases and J shed 4 bases, with 7 bases lying between them. Germline CDR1 and CDR2: LNHDA and SQIVND (reference sequence). CDR3 loop: CASRAGYNSPLHF. The CDR3 DNA follows: TGTGCCAGTAGGGCAGGGTATAATTCACCCCTCCACTTT.